Listed here are 13 T cell receptor beta chains from one sample, sequenced in a study of preoperative IRX-2 immunotherapy in early breast cancer. Assay used: immunoSEQ multiplex PCR; TCRdb lists only in-frame clones, some missing. This sample has 90,000 to 100,000 clones, with roughly 85% found just once. Treatment denoted: preoperative locoregional IRX-2 cytokine immunotherapy. Material: tumor tissue, obtained after IRX-2 immunotherapy. The origin of the receptors is a human donor with breast cancer.

V is TRBV9 and J is TRBJ1-3; the D is unclear. The CDR3 spans 13 residues. Trimming shortened V by 5 bases and J by 2 bases, and 8 bases separated the two germline ends. Germline V lookup: CDR1 SGDLS, CDR2 YYNGEE. In DNA, the CDR3 is TGTGCCAGCAGTGAATTGACTGGAAACACCATATATTTT. Translating gives CASSELTGNTIYF.

The V call is TRBV6-4, the J call TRBJ1-1, with a possible D match to TRBD1 (5 bases). Germline assignment: CDR1 MRHNA and CDR2 SNTAGT. Trimming stripped 7 bases from V and 8 bases from J, with 11 bases between. This CDR3 has 11 amino acids. CDR3 sequence reads: CASMIRGEAFF. CDR3 DNA sequence: TGTGCCAGCATGATACGGGGGGAAGCTTTCTTT.

This clone was found once. The chain employs TRBV28 and TRBJ2-6, with D possibly being TRBD2 (5 bases). The CDR3 runs to 15 residues. Trimming took 8 bases from V and 0 from J, leaving 11 bases between them. The germline CDR1 and CDR2 sequences are MDHEN and SYDVKM. CDR3 DNA sequence: TGTGCCAGCGGGGAGTCTAGCTCTGGGGCCAACGTCCTGACTTTC. It encodes CASGESSSGANVLTF.

Note on this clone: This same CDR3 is encoded by further DNA sequences in the sample. This sequence joins TRBV18 and TRBJ1-3; D gene uncertain. CDR1 and CDR2 (germline): KGHSH, LQKENI. This CDR3 is 12 amino acids long. V dropped 6 bases and J dropped 4 bases, with 7 bases sitting between them. This chain's CDR3 is CASSPPGNTIYF. CDR3 bases: TGTGCCAGCTCGCCCCCCGGAAACACCATATATTTT.

The chain joins TRBV28 to TRBJ2-2; tentatively, D is TRBD1 (6 bases). The V end was cut by 4 bases, the J end by 1 base, with 13 bases between. This CDR3 has 16 residues. Germline CDR1 is MDHEN and CDR2 is SYDVKM. CDR3 nucleotides: TGTGCCAGCAGTTCATACAGGGCTGGGAACACCGGGGAGCTGTTTTTT. Translation: CASSSYRAGNTGELFF.

The chain employs TRBV6-8 and TRBJ2-1; the D gene is possibly TRBD1 (5 bases). V shed 10 bases and J shed 9 bases, with 16 bases lying between them. Germline CDR1 reads MNHGY; CDR2 reads SAAAGT. The CDR3 totals 12 residues. CDR3 nucleotides: TGTGCCATAGGGGAAAGTGATAGTGAGCAGTTCTTC. Translating gives CAIGESDSEQFF.

This clone was counted once. The CDR3, as DNA: TGTGCCAGCACACTGCTGGGGATCAATGAAAAACTGTTTTTT. Translation gives CASTLLGINEKLFF. V is TRBV7-7 and J is TRBJ1-4; no firm D call. Per the germline V gene, CDR1 is SSHAT and CDR2 is FNYEAQ (reference sequence). This CDR3 has 14 residues. V shed 7 bases and J shed 5 bases, with 14 bases lying between them.

The rearrangement links TRBV25-1 to TRBJ1-4; D may be TRBD1 (5 bases). Germline assignment: CDR1 MGHDK and CDR2 SYGVNS. Trimming cost V 6 bases and J 0 bases, with 5 bases left between them. The CDR3 sequence is 13 residues long. Here the CDR3 reads CASRQATNEKLFF. CDR3 nucleotides: TGTGCCAGCAGACAGGCAACTAATGAAAAACTGTTTTTT.

The V gene is TRBV5-1, the J gene TRBJ1-5; no reliable D call. Germline assignment: CDR1 SGHRS and CDR2 YFSETQ. V lost 5 bases and J 1 base, leaving 13 bases between the germline ends. This CDR3 region has 15 residues. In nucleotides, the CDR3 is TGCGCCAGCAGTAACAAGGGATGGAGCAATCAGCCCCAGCATTTT. It codes for CASSNKGWSNQPQHF.

The table lists this clone with a few counts. This sequence joins TRBV6-8 and TRBJ2-2, with D unclear. There are 13 residues in the CDR3. V was pared by 8 bases and J by 3 bases, with 10 bases between. The germline CDR1 and CDR2 sequences are MNHGY and SAAAGT. The CDR3 loop is CASRVEDTGELFF. The DNA for the CDR3 is TGTGCCAGCCGAGTCGAGGACACCGGGGAGCTGTTTTTT.

This clone was observed once. The chain uses TRBV18 and TRBJ2-7; tentatively, D is TRBD1 (6 bases). V was trimmed by 1 base and J by 4 bases, leaving 8 bases between them. The CDR3 runs to 13 residues. CDR1 and CDR2 from the germline V gene are KGHSH and LQKENI. CDR3 sequence: CASSPQTGYEQYF. CDR3 in DNA: TGTGCCAGCTCACCACAGACAGGATACGAGCAGTACTTC.

CDR3 DNA sequence: TGCGCCAGTGCGTCAGACAGGGTCTCCTACGAGCAGTACTTC. Its translation: CASASDRVSYEQYF. V and J are TRBV10-2 and TRBJ2-7; 7 nucleotides line up with TRBD1. After removal of 9 bases from V and 0 bases from J, the junction contained 8 bases not matched to a gene. Germline V gives CDR1 WSHSY, CDR2 SAAADI. The CDR3 is 14 amino acids.

The chain's CDR3 is CASSSRGNFYGYTF. In nucleotides, the CDR3 is TGTGCCAGCAGCTCCAGAGGAAACTTCTATGGCTACACCTTC. V and J are TRBV7-2 and TRBJ1-2; D is ambiguous. This CDR3 is built from 14 residues. The germline V gene has CDR1 SGHTA and CDR2 FQGNSA. V was cut by 4 bases and J by 4 bases, with 13 bases left in between. Full variable domain (rest looked up from reference TRBV7-2 and TRBJ1-2): GAGVSQSPSNKVTEKGKDVELRCDPISGHTALYWYRQSLGQGLEFLIYFQGNSAPDKSGLPSDRFSAERTGGSVSTLTIQRTQQEDSAVYLCASSSRGNFYGYTFGSGTRLTVV.